Listed here is a single T cell receptor (beta chain). Antigen specificity is unknown. The PCR employed 60 Vbeta primers together with 13 Jbeta primers. Sequenced by immunoSEQ multiplex PCR; TCRdb stores in-frame clones only, minus some. There are around 110,000 clones in the sample; approximately 85% occur only once, and less than 2% lies in the top ten. The data are from a study of cytomegalovirus exposure and HLA in healthy donors. Trimming took 3 bases from V and 2 from J; bases not matched to a gene: 4. Germline values: CDR1 SGHDT, CDR2 YYEEEE. This CDR3 has 14 amino acids. Study-level results: With further analysis later on, most CMV-associated TCR beta chains appeared HLA-restricted. Per published accounts, TCR beta sequences correctly predicted the HLA-A and HLA-B alleles of most subjects. Some TCR beta chains (164 of them) were listed as cytomegalovirus-associated.

This sequence was found in a man aged 50 to 60 in good health and CMV-seronegative. The sequencing sample was made of PBMCs. The rearrangement links TRBV5-6 to TRBJ1-1; TRBD1 matches 7 bases. The CDR3 here is CASSYDRVNTEAFF. Written as DNA, the CDR3 is TGTGCCAGCAGCTATGACAGGGTCAACACTGAAGCTTTCTTT. Full variable domain (remainder filled in from reference TRBV5-6 and TRBJ1-1): DAGVTQSPTHLIKTRGQQVTLRCSPKSGHDTVSWYQQALGQGPQFIFQYYEEEERQRGNFPDRFSGHQFPNYSSELNVNALLLGDSALYLCASSYDRVNTEAFFGQGTRLTVV.